These T cell receptor beta chains were read from a single sample in a study of T cell repertoires in cytomegalovirus infection. TCRdb re-analysed the reads in MiXCR, keeping a single row per CDR3 protein. The table includes more than 75,000 distinct CDR3 sequences, more than 3.5% detected once. Sequenced: PBMCs. These receptors all stem from a human donor in good health (CMV status not recorded). Some clones in this sample may be carry-over from other donors' samples. CDR3s leave out the opening cysteine and the closing phenylalanine or tryptophan. The D gene is left open where the match is weak. Clone sizes are shown as how often the clone was seen (once, few, many) or a class if it is expanded.

ASRDRGSSYNEQF	TRBV12-3/TRBV12-4	many	TRBD1	TRBJ2-1
ASSFGRTEAF	TRBV7-2	many	.	TRBJ1-1
ATSDSAINTEAF	TRBV24-1	many	.	TRBJ1-1
ASSSRPSSPLH	TRBV28	few	.	TRBJ1-6
ASSRLAGTDTQY	TRBV6-1	many	TRBD2	TRBJ2-3
ASSLDGAEAF	TRBV7-2	many	.	TRBJ1-1
ASSQGGSGNNEKLF	TRBV4-1	many	.	TRBJ1-4
ASESLDWGEETQY	TRBV2	many	.	TRBJ2-5
ASSFGRMNTEAF	TRBV7-2	many	.	TRBJ1-1
ASSHTRMNTEAF	TRBV7-2	many	.	TRBJ1-1
ASSSRTGGFYEQY	TRBV28	many	TRBD1	TRBJ2-7
ATSRDAGITEAF	TRBV15	many	.	TRBJ1-1
ASSLGGGMNTQY	TRBV12-3/TRBV12-4	many	TRBD2	TRBJ2-3
ASSFEGFYGYT	TRBV7-3	many	.	TRBJ1-2
ASSSLGQAEQY	TRBV7-2	many	.	TRBJ2-7
ASSNPRGMGEKLF	TRBV6-1	many	.	TRBJ1-4
ASSLVLGGAGSNYGYT	TRBV7-2	many	.	TRBJ1-2
ASAPRDSGGKLF	TRBV6-1	many	.	TRBJ1-4
ASSYPIVVSYEQY	TRBV6-5	many	.	TRBJ2-7
ASSWYTGSTEAF	TRBV28	many	.	TRBJ1-1
ASSLAREPQH	TRBV7-2	many	.	TRBJ1-5
ASSQARQGYGYT	TRBV4-3	many	TRBD1	TRBJ1-2